A single sample gave rise to the 21 T cell receptor beta chains below, sequenced in a study of blood T cells in healthy people across ages. A J-beta primer mix and a sample-barcoded 5' primer were used in a second PCR of roughly 6 to 12 cycles. A single record per CDR3 protein comes from TCRdb applying MiXCR to the 5' RACE reads. The sample gives around 1,700,000 distinct CDR3 sequences, roughly 27% of which show up once; 6.5% to 8.5% is in the top ten. The sequenced sample consisted of blood. The receptors stem from a woman aged 30 to 39 in good health.

This clonotype has just a few counts. The genes are TRBV5-1 and TRBJ1-2; D is ambiguous. There are 13 residues in the CDR3. With 0 bases removed from V and 4 bases from J, the gap between germline ends came to 7 bases. Germline CDR1 and CDR2: SGHRS and YFSETQ. CDR3 DNA sequence: TGCGCCAGCAGCTTGGATATCGCCTATGGCTACACCTTC. Its protein is CASSLDIAYGYTF. The variable domain in full, with the rest retrieved from reference TRBV5-1 and TRBJ1-2, is KAGVTQTPRYLIKTRGQQVTLSCSPISGHRSVSWYQQTPGQGLQFLFEYFSETQRNKGNFPGRFSGRQFSNSRSEMNVSTLELGDSALYLCASSLDIAYGYTFGSGTRLTVV.

As for this clonotype: A much bigger clone sits one base away, suggesting this may be a read error. The chain has TRBV12-3 or TRBV12-4 and TRBJ2-5, with 10 bases aligning to TRBD2. V was pared by 7 bases and J by 2 bases, with 10 bases of the junction left unmatched. This CDR3 has 16 residues. The CDR3 loop is CASNRGSSGGQETQYF. The CDR3 DNA reads TGTGCCAGCAACCGTGGTAGTAGCGGGGGGCAAGAGACCCAGTACTTC.

There are a few counts of this clonotype. The V gene is TRBV6-2 or TRBV6-3, the J gene TRBJ2-1, with D unresolved. Germline V gives CDR1 MNHEY, CDR2 SVGEGT. V was pared by 0 bases and J by 15 bases, with 18 bases between. This CDR3 is 14 amino acids long. CDR3 residues: CASSYSVSNLWRFF. Here the CDR3 DNA reads TGTGCCAGCAGTTACTCAGTCTCAAACCTTTGGCGGTTCTTC.

V gene TRBV11-2 combines with J gene TRBJ2-4; D is ambiguous. CDR3 length: 16 residues. Germline V gene sequence: CDR1 SGHAT, CDR2 FQNNGV. Trimming cost V 1 base and J 1 base, with 11 bases left between them. CDR3 residues: CASSLVVGLAKNIQYF. Written as DNA, the CDR3 is TGTGCCAGCAGCTTAGTGGTGGGATTGGCCAAAAACATTCAGTACTTC.

This clonotype was seen ten or more times. The chain combines TRBV15 with TRBJ2-3, with D perhaps TRBD2 (6 bases). Looked up from germline, CDR1 is LNHNV and CDR2 is YYDKDF (reference sequence). The CDR3 sequence is 14 residues long. The ends were cut back, 1 base at V and 3 bases at J, with 8 bases in the middle. The CDR3 DNA is TGTGCCACCAGCAGAGGCGGGGATACAGATACGCAGTATTTT. Translated, it gives CATSRGGDTDTQYF.

As to this clonotype: It may be a read error: a sequence one base away is much more abundant. This chain uses TRBV7-2 with TRBJ2-7; the D gene is possibly TRBD2 (5 bases). Germline CDR1 is SGHTA and CDR2 is FQGNSA. V lost 4 bases, J lost 2 bases, and 12 bases lay in between. This CDR3 is built from 14 residues. CDR3: CASSSPGSTYEQYF. The CDR3 region has the DNA TGTGCCAGCAGCTCCCCGGGATCCACCTACGAGCAGTACTTC. Using reference TRBV7-2 and TRBJ2-7 for the parts outside the CDR3, the full variable domain is GAGVSQSPSNKVTEKGKDVELRCDPISGHTALYWYRQSLGQGLEFLIYFQGNSAPDKSGLPSDRFSAERTGGSVSTLTIQRTQQEDSAVYLCASSSPGSTYEQYFGPGTRLTVT.

The V call is TRBV20-1, the J call TRBJ2-3; 7 positions match TRBD2. The CDR3 has 14 amino acids. The V gene's germline CDR1 is DFQATT and CDR2 SNEGSKA (reference sequence). The ends lost 6 bases at V and 6 bases at J; junction bases unmatched: 12. The CDR3 DNA follows: TGCAGTGCCCCACCTAGAACTAGCGAGGATACGCAGTATTTT. Translating gives CSAPPRTSEDTQYF.

This clonotype showed up just a few times. The rearrangement links TRBV12-3 or TRBV12-4 to TRBJ2-2, with D perhaps TRBD1 (6 bases). The CDR3 totals 15 residues. V lost 6 bases and J lost 2, with 13 bases in between. The CDR3: CASSPGTRNTGELFF. The CDR3, as DNA: TGTGCCAGCAGCCCAGGGACAAGAAACACCGGGGAGCTGTTTTTT.

This sequence joins TRBV7-6 and TRBJ2-2, with no clear D. The V end was cut by 1 base, the J end by 4 bases, with 13 bases between. CDR1 and CDR2 from the germline V gene are SGHVS and FNYEAQ. This CDR3 has 16 amino acids. The CDR3 DNA sequence: TGTGCCAGCAGCTTAGGGGTGGGCAGGACCACCGGGGAGCTGTTTTTT. Translated, it gives CASSLGVGRTTGELFF.

The chain employs TRBV2 and TRBJ1-5; TRBD1 is a possible D gene (6 bases). Germline CDR1 and CDR2: SNHLY and FYNNEI. The V and J ends lost 7 bases and 2 bases respectively, with 15 bases between them. The CDR3 runs 15 residues. The CDR3, as DNA: TGTGCCAGCAACCTCCAGGGGCTCGGCAATCAGCCCCAGCATTTT. This translates into CASNLQGLGNQPQHF.

This clonotype was seen only a few times. The gene calls are TRBV30 and TRBJ2-7; 10 bases map to TRBD1. The CDR3 runs 16 residues. The V gene's germline CDR1 is GTSNPN and CDR2 SVGIG (reference sequence). After removal of 0 bases from V and 0 bases from J, the junction contained 5 bases not matched to a gene. CDR3 in DNA: TGTGCCTGGAGTGTACCAGGGACAGGGGTCTCCTACGAGCAGTACTTC. Its protein is CAWSVPGTGVSYEQYF.

This clonotype appeared many times. The chain couples TRBV12-3 or TRBV12-4 to TRBJ2-7; possibly TRBD2 for D (6 bases). V lost 6 bases and J lost 5, with 11 bases in between. This CDR3 region has 12 residues. CDR3 nucleotide sequence: TGTGCCAGCAGCTTATGGGGGGACGAGCAGTACTTC. Translating it yields CASSLWGDEQYF.

This clonotype occurred many times. The chain recombines TRBV6-6 with TRBJ2-6; 8 bases line up with TRBD1. V lost 4 bases, J lost 3 bases, and 2 bases stayed unmatched. The CDR3 spans 15 residues. CDR1 is MNHNY, CDR2 SVGAGI, per germline (reference sequence). The CDR3 coding sequence is TGTGCCAGCAGTTGGACAGGGAGTGGGGCCAACGTCCTGACTTTC. Its translation: CASSWTGSGANVLTF.

This clonotype was counted a few times. The chain couples TRBV6-5 to TRBJ1-4, with TRBD1 identical over 9 bases. The germline V gene encodes CDR1 MNHEY and CDR2 SVGAGI. The CDR3 is 15 residues long. V shed 2 bases, J shed 5 bases, and the junction held 3 bases outside the gene matches. CDR3 residues: CASSYGTGKNEKLFF. Written as DNA, the CDR3 is TGTGCCAGCAGTTACGGGACAGGGAAAAATGAAAAACTGTTTTTT.

The rearrangement joins TRBV7-2 to TRBJ2-7; weak D call: TRBD2 (6 bases). The CDR3 sequence is 15 residues long. Germline V gene sequence: CDR1 SGHTA, CDR2 FQGNSA. Trimming took 5 bases from V and 7 from J, leaving 21 bases between them. Written as DNA, the CDR3 is TGTGCCAGCAGCCCGGGACTTTACTCCTACAATGAGCAGTACTTC. It yields the protein CASSPGLYSYNEQYF. The full variable domain, completed using reference TRBV7-2 and TRBJ2-7, is GAGVSQSPSNKVTEKGKDVELRCDPISGHTALYWYRQSLGQGLEFLIYFQGNSAPDKSGLPSDRFSAERTGGSVSTLTIQRTQQEDSAVYLCASSPGLYSYNEQYFGPGTRLTVT.

This clonotype was detected only a few times. An end of the junction differs from the germline gene, which may be a read error. The chain uses TRBV6-5 and TRBJ1-2; 9 positions match TRBD1. Germline V CDR1 and CDR2: MNHEY, SVGAGI. This CDR3 spans 13 amino acids. In DNA form, the CDR3 reads TGTGTCAGCAGTACCAGGGACAGGGCTGGCTACACCTTC. Protein: CVSSTRDRAGYTF.

On this clonotype itself: A much larger clone differs from this one at a single base, so this may be a read error. The gene calls are TRBV10-3 and TRBJ2-1; TRBD2 aligns across 7 bases. The germline V gene encodes CDR1 ENHRY and CDR2 SYGVKD. The CDR3 loop spans 14 amino acids. This chain's CDR3 is CAISRGVSYNGQFF. The CDR3 DNA reads as TGTGCCATCAGTCGGGGGGTCTCCTACAATGGGCAGTTCTTC.

This clonotype was counted once. A much bigger clone sits one base away, suggesting this may be a read error. This sequence joins TRBV15 and TRBJ2-7; 10 bases fit TRBD2. In germline, CDR1 is LNHNV, CDR2 YYDKDF (reference sequence). The CDR3 has 15 residues. The CDR3 nucleotides are TGTGCCTCCAGCAGAGGACTAGCGGTTCTCTCCGAGCAGTACTTC. Amino acid sequence: CASSRGLAVLSEQYF.

As to this clonotype: This CDR3 is missing its conserved last phenylalanine or tryptophan, likely due to a read error. V usage is TRBV6-2 or TRBV6-3 and J usage is TRBJ2-7; the match to TRBD2 covers 9 bases. Germline CDR1 and CDR2: MNHEY and SVGEGT. V lost 2 bases, J lost 1 base, and 3 bases stayed unmatched. The length of the CDR3 is 15 residues. CDR3 bases: TGTGCCAGCAGTTACGGGCTAGCGGGGTCCTACGAGCAGTACTAC. It yields the protein CASSYGLAGSYEQYY.

The rearrangement joins TRBV3-1 to TRBJ1-4; no definite D call. Trimming took off 4 bases at V and 4 bases at J, with 7 bases between the two ends. Germline loops: CDR1 LGHDT, CDR2 YNNKEL (reference sequence). This CDR3 is built from 13 residues. The CDR3 DNA follows: TGTGCCAGCAGCCGGGGATATAATGAAAAACTGTTTTTT. Translation gives CASSRGYNEKLFF.

This clonotype was counted many times. One base away lies a much larger clone, so this may be a sequencing read error. The rearrangement joins TRBV7-2 to TRBJ2-7; D is uncertain. The V and J ends lost 3 bases and 7 bases respectively, with 13 bases between them. This CDR3 region has 13 residues. Germline lookup yields CDR1 SGHTA and CDR2 FQGNSA. The DNA of the CDR3 is TGTGCCAGCAGCTTCGGCGGTTTCAATGAGCAGTACTTC. This gives the protein CASSFGGFNEQYF.